This T cell receptor (beta chain) is drawn from a study of cytomegalovirus exposure and HLA in healthy donors. Study results and limitations: The records held CMV serostatus as the only immune exposure information. The study labeled 164 TCR beta chains cytomegalovirus-associated.

From germline, CDR1 is ENHRY and CDR2 SYGVKD. The trim removed 8 bases at V and 7 bases at J, leaving 8 bases unmatched. This CDR3 is 14 amino acids long. The PCR contained 60 Vbeta and 13 Jbeta primers. As processed by the authors: About 12 million of 80 million or so unique TCR beta chains were shared, per a later count. Produced via immunoSEQ multiplex PCR; TCRdb's table is partial and in-frame only. The D gene and trimming were derived from the DNA, and the V and J assignments and clone size from that table. Seen here are about 130,000 clones, about 85% observed once, and the top ten hold roughly 6.7%. In its sample, this clone was seen once. The antigen is undetermined.

The specimen sequenced was PBMCs. The V call is TRBV10-3, the J call TRBJ2-1, with 10 bases lining up with TRBD2. The clonotype was recovered from a woman aged 25 to 39 in good health and CMV-seropositive. CDR3 sequence: CAIGSSGSKNEQFF. The CDR3 DNA is TGTGCCATCGGCTCTAGCGGGAGTAAGAATGAGCAGTTCTTC.